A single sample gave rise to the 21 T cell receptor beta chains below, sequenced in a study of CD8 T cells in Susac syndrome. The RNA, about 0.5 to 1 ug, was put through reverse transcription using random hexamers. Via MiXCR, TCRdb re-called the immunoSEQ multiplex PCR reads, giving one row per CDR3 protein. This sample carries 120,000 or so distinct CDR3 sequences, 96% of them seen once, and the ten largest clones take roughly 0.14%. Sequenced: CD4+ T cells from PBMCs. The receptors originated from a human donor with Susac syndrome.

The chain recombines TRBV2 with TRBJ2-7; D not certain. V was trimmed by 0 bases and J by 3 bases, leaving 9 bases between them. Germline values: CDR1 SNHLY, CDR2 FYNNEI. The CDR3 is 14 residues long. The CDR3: CASSEAPASYEQYF. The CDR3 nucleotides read TGTGCCAGCAGTGAAGCGCCGGCTAGCTACGAGCAGTACTTC.

The CDR3 DNA follows: TGCAGTGCTAGAGATGGAATGAGGGGACTAGTAGGATGGAGGCAGTTCTTC. Translated, it gives CSARDGMRGLVGWRQFF. The gene calls are TRBV20-1 and TRBJ2-1, with 8 bases matching TRBD2. Germline CDR1 and CDR2: DFQATT and SNEGSKA (reference sequence). The CDR3 totals 17 residues. With V trimmed by 0 bases and J by 12 bases, 19 bases remained unmatched.

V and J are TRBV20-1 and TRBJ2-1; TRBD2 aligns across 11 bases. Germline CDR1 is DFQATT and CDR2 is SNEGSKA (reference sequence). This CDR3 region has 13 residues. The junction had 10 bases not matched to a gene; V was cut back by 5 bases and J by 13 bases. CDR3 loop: CSAYSGRANRQFF. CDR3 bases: TGCAGTGCTTATAGCGGGAGGGCCAATCGTCAGTTCTTC.

CDR3 loop: CASSSDKVFNTEAFF. CDR3 DNA: TGTGCCAGCAGCTCCGACAAAGTTTTCAACACTGAAGCTTTCTTT. The V gene is TRBV7-2, the J gene TRBJ1-1; no reliable D call. Germline CDR1 is SGHTA and CDR2 is FQGNSA. Trimming removed 4 bases from V and 2 bases from J, with 14 bases in between. This CDR3 contains 15 residues.

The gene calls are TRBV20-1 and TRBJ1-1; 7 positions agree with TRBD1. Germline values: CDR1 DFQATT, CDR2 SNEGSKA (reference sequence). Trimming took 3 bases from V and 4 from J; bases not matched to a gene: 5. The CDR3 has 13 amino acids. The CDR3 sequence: CSARTGFGTEAFF. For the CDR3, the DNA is TGCAGTGCTAGGACAGGGTTCGGCACTGAAGCTTTCTTT.

The CDR3 sequence is CASSPLGEGSQYTQYF. The CDR3, as DNA: TGTGCCAGCAGCCCCTTGGGGGAGGGCTCACAATATACGCAGTATTTT. The V gene is TRBV5-6, the J gene TRBJ2-3; 7 nucleotides line up with TRBD2. This CDR3 is built from 16 residues. Germline V CDR1 and CDR2: SGHDT, YYEEEE. The J segment lost 7 bases and the V segment lost 4 bases, leaving 15 bases of the junction unmatched.

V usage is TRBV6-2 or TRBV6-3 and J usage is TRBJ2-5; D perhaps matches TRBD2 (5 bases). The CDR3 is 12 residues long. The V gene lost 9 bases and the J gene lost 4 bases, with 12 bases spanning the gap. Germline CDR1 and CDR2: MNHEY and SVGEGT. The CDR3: CASGLNRETQYF. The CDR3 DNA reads TGTGCCAGTGGACTTAACCGAGAGACCCAGTACTTC.

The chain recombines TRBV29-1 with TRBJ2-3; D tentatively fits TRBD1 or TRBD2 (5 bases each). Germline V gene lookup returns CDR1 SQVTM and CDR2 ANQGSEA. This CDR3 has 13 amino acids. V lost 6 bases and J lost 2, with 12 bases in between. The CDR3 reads CSVGTLNTDTQYF. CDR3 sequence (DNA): TGCAGCGTCGGGACCCTAAACACAGATACGCAGTATTTT.

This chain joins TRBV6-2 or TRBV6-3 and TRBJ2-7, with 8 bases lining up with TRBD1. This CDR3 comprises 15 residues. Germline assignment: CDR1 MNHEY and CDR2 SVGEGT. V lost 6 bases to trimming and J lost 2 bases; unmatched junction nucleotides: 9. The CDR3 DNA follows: TGTGCCAGCAGCGGCCGTAGGACAGGGACCTACGAGCAGTACTTC. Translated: CASSGRRTGTYEQYF.

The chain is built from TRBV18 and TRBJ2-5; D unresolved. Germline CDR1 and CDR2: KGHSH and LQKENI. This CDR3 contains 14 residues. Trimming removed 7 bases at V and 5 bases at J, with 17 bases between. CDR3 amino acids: CASLAGFGGETQYF. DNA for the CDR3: TGTGCCAGCTTAGCCGGCTTCGGTGGGGAGACCCAGTACTTC.

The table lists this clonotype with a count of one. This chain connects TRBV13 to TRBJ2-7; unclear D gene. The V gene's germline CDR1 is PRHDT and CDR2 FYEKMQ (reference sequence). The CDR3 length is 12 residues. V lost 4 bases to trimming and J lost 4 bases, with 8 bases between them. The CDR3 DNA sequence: TGTGCCAGCAGCTCGACCCCGTACGAGCAGTACTTC. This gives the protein CASSSTPYEQYF. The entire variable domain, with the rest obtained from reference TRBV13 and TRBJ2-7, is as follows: AAGVIQSPRHLIKEKRETATLKCYPIPRHDTVYWYQQGPGQDPQFLISFYEKMQSDKGSIPDRFSAQQFSDYHSELNMSSLELGDSALYFCASSSTPYEQYFGPGTRLTVT.

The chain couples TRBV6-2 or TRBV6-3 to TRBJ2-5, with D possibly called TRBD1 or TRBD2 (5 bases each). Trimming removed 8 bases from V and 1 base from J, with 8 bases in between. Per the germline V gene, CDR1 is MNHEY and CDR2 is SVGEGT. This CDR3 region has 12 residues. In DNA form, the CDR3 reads TGTGCCAGCTTCGGGGCCCAAGAGACCCAGTACTTC. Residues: CASFGAQETQYF.

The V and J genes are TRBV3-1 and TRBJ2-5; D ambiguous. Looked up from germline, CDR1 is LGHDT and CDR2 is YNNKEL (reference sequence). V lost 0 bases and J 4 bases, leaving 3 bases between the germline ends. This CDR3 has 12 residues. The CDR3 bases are TGTGCCAGCAGCCAAGATGGAGAGACCCAGTACTTC. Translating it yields CASSQDGETQYF.

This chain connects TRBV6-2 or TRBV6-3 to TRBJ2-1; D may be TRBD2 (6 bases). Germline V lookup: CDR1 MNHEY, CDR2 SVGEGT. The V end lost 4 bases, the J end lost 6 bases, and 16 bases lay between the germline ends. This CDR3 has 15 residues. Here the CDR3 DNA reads TGTGCCAGCAGTTCCGTTGGACTACCCAGCAATGAGCAGTTCTTC. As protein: CASSSVGLPSNEQFF.

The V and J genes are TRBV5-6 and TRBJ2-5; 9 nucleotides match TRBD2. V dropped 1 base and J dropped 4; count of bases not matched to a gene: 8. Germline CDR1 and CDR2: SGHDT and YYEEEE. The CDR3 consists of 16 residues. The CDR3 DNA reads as TGTGCCAGCAGCTTGCGTAGCGGGAGTGGAGGAGAGACCCAGTACTTC. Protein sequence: CASSLRSGSGGETQYF.

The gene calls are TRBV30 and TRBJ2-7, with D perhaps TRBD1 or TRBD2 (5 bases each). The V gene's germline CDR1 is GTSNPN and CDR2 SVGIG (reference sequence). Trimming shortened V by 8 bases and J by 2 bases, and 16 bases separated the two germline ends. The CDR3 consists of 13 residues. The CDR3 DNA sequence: TGTGCCCTGCAGGGACCGCCGGCCTACGAGCAGTACTTC. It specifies CALQGPPAYEQYF.

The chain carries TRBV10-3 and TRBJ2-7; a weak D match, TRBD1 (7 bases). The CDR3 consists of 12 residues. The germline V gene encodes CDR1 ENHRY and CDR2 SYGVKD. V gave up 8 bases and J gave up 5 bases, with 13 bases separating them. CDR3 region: CAIRETGNEQYF. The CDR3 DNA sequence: TGTGCCATCCGGGAGACAGGGAACGAGCAGTACTTC.

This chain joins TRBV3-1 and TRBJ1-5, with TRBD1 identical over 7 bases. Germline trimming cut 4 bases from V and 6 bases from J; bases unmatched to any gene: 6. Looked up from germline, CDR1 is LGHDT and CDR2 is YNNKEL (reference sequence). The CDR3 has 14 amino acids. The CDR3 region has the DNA TGTGCCAGCAGCCCCGACAGGGACGGTCAGCCCCAGCATTTT. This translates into CASSPDRDGQPQHF.

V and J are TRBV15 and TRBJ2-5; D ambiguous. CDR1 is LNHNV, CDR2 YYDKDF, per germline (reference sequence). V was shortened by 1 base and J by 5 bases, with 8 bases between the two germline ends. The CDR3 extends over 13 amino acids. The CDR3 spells CATSRGRSETQYF. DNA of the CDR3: TGTGCCACCAGCAGAGGGAGAAGCGAGACCCAGTACTTC.

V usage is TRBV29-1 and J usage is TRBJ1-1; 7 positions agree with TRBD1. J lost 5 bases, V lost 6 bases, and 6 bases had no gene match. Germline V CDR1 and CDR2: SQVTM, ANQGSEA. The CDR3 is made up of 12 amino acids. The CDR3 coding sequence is TGCAGCGTGATGGACAGGCGTACTGAAGCTTTCTTT. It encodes CSVMDRRTEAFF.

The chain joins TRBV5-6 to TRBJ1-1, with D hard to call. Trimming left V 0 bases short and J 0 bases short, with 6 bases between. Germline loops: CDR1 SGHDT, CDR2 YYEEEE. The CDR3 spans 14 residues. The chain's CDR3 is CASSLVKMNTEAFF. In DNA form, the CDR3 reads TGTGCCAGCAGCTTGGTCAAAATGAACACTGAAGCTTTCTTT.